This T cell receptor beta chain is from a study of beta chain bispecific antibodies for T cell cancers (dated by TCRdb to about 2021). Regarding the complete study: Healthy donor T cells were cocultured with T cell leukemia lines and bispecific antibodies, then TRBV sequencing of surviving cells measured the depletion of each TRBV family. Surface TRBV12 (TRBV12-3) was expressed on Jurkat cells, and surface TRBV5-5 was expressed on HPB-ALL cells.

The treatment or condition label for this specimen denotes: alpha-CD19 control bispecific (anti-CD19 x anti-CD3). T cells were expanded from blood mononuclear cells with anti-CD3 antibody OKT3 or CD3/CD28 Dynabeads for 2 to 3 days. Anti-CD19 bispecific antibody cocultures served as comparators for TRBV sequencing; in separate killing assays, anti-CD19 had no effect on Jurkat or HPB-ALL cells. Expanded T cells were maintained in RPMI 1640 supplemented with approximately 10% fetal bovine serum, recombinant human IL-2 (around 94 IU/ml) and IL-7 (about 5.1 ng/ml). Cocultures combined about 5 x 10^4 normal T cells with about 5 x 10^4 target cells and bispecific antibody in about 100 ul, incubated more than 15 hours at 37°C. Every bispecific antibody was made of two single-chain variable fragments, expressed in a single-chain diabody format carrying a His tag. Effector T cells were obtained from healthy human donors, and peripheral blood mononuclear cells were isolated from leukapheresis samples by Ficoll density gradient centrifugation.

Libraries incorporated unique molecular identifier barcodes, which were used to quantify clonotypes. Qiagen AllPrep DNA/RNA Micro kits were used to isolate total RNA, and an Agilent TapeStation was used to check RNA quality. TCR beta libraries were constructed by 5' RACE, in which cDNA synthesis was followed by two PCR steps with TCR beta constant-region gene-specific primers. TCR beta libraries were sequenced on an Illumina MiSeq platform. From the authors' description of their analysis: MIGEC, MiXCR and VDJtools were used for read processing. Clonotype frequency was computed as the clonotype's share of unique molecular identifiers among all unique molecular identifiers in the sample. Any TRBV gene that IMGT lists as a pseudogene or open reading frame, and is therefore nonfunctional, such as TRBV1, TRBV12-1 and TRBV21, was left out. TCRdb passed the public sequencing reads through fastp at Q25 and MiXCR, retaining productive beta sequences. Each CDR3 protein appears once, grouped with its most common genes and DNA. The V and J calls follow TCRdb's processing rather than the paper's. Here the sample has some 9,000 distinct CDR3 sequences; 2% to 2.5% occur a single time. Clones ranked in the top ten supply roughly 70% of the sample.

V sheds 0 bases and J sheds 1 base, leaving 10 bases between their ends. The CDR3, from cysteine to phenylalanine, totals 15 residues. The kept DNA is CDR3 alone, 45 bases in frame from the first base. Via the germline V gene, CDR1 is SGHRS and CDR2 YFSETQ. This clonotype was found many times. It lacks a known antigen. The sample holds no much larger clone one base away, and base qualities are not on file. Overall results and qualifications from the work: Relative to anti-CD19, TRBV5-5 signal was reduced by just over 95% and signal from the closely related TRBV5-6 was reduced by about 94% after anti-TRBV5-5 exposure. Cross-reactivity of the anti-TRBV5-5 antibody with TRBV5-6 was attributed to high sequence similarity between the two genes. Every sequenced sample contained a mix of leukemia cell line cells and normal T cells, and most targeted TRBV signal came from the leukemia cells rather than from the normal T cells. Compared with anti-CD19, anti-TRBV12 exposure reduced the TRBV12-3 share of total TRBV signal by 97% to 99%; TRBV12-4 fell 30% to 40%, not significantly.

The source of this sequence is a human donor in good health. Some clones in this sample may be carry-over from other donors' samples. The sample consisted of T cells from a healthy donor cultured with Jurkat leukemia cells, taken from a culture containing an anti-CD19 bispecific antibody. Recombination joined TRBV5-1 with TRBJ1-1; no D gene is confidently identified. In nucleotides, the sequence is TGCGCCAGCAGCTTGGCTTTAGCTACGAACACTGAAGCTTTCTTT. It translates to CASSLALATNTEAFF.